This TCR beta chain was observed in a study of blood T cell repertoires in COVID-19. Seattle participants joined during active infection and were tracked over time. This clone was seen a few times. V was trimmed by 4 bases and J by 3 bases, leaving 13 bases between them. The CDR3 runs to 15 residues. Per the germline V gene, CDR1 is MGHRA and CDR2 is YSYEKL. Repertoires were generated with immunoSEQ multiplex PCR, while TCRdb's copy carries only in-frame clones and drops some. Among 150,000 to 250,000 clones listed, about 85% were seen once. The sequence came from a woman between 40 and 50 years old with COVID-19, enrolled during active disease. The chain links TRBV4-1 to TRBJ1-5, with D possibly matching TRBD1 (6 bases). Sequencing was done on a sample of peripheral blood. The DNA for the CDR3 is TGCGCCAGCAGCCCGGACAGAACTATCAATCAGCCCCAGCATTTT. Translation: CASSPDRTINQPQHF.